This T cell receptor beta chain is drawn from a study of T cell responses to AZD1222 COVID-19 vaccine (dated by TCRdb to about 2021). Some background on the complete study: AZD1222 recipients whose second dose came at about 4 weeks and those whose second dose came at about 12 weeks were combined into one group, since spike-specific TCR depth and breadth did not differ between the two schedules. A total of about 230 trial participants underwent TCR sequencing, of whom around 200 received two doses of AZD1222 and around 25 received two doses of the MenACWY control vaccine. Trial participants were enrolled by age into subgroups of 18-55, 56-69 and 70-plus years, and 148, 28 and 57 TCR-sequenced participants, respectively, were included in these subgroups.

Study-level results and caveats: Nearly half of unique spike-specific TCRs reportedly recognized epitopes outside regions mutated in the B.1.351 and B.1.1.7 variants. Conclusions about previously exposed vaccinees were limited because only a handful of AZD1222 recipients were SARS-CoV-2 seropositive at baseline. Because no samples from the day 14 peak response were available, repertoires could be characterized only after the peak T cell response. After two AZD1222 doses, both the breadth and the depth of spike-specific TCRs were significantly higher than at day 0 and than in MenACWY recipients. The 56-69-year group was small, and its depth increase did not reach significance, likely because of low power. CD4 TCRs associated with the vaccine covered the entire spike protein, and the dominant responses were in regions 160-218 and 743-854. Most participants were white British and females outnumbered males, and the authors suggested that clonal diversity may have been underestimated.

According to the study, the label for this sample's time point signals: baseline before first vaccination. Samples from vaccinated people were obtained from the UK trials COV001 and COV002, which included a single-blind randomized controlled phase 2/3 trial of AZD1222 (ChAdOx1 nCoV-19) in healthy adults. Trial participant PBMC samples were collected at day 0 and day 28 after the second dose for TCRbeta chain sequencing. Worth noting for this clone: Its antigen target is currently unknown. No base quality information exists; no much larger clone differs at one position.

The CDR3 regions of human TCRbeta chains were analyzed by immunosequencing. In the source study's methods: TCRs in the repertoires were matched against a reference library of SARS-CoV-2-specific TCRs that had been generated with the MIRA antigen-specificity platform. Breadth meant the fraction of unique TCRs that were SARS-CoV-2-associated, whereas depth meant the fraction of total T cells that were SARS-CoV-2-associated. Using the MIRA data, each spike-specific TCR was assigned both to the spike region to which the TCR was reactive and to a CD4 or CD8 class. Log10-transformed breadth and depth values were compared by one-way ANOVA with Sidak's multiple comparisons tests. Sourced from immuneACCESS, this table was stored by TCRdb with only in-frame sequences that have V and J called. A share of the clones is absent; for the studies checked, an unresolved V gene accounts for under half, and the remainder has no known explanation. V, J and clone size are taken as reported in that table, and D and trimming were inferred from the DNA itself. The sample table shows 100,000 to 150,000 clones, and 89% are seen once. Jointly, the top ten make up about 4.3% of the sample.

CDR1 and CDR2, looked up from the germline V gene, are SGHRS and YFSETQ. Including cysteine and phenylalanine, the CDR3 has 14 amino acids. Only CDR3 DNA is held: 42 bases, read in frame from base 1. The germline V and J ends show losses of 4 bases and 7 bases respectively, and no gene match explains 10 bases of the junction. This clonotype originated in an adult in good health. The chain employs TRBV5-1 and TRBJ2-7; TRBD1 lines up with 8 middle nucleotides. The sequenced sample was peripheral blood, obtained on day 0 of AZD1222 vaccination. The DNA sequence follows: TGCGCCAGCAGCACCCGGGACAGGTTCGATGAGCAGTACTTC. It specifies CASSTRDRFDEQYF. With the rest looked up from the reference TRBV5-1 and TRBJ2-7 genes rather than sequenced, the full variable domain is KAGVTQTPRYLIKTRGQQVTLSCSPISGHRSVSWYQQTPGQGLQFLFEYFSETQRNKGNFPGRFSGRQFSNSRSEMNVSTLELGDSALYLCASSTRDRFDEQYFGPGTRLTVT.